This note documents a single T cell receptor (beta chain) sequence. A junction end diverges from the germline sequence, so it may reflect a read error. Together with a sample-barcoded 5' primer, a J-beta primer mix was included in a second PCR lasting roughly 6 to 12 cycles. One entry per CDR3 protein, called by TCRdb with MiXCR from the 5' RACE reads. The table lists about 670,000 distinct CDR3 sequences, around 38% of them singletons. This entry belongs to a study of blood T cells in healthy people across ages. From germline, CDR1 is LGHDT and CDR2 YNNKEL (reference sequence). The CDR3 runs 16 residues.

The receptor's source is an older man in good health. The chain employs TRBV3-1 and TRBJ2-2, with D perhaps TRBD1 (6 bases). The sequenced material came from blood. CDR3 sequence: CASSHGVPQGTGELFF. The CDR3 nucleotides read TGTGCCAGCAGCCACGGTGTACCCCAGGGGACCGGAGAGCTGTTTTTT.